These 5 T cell receptor beta chains share one sample of origin, sequenced in a study of T cells in women clearing cervical HPV infection. Measured with immunoSEQ multiplex PCR; TCRdb has only the in-frame clones, and not every one. In total, the table holds 20,000 to 25,000 clones. Sequences were obtained from blood buffy coat. These receptors came from a woman between 18 and 69 years old with a cervical HPV16 infection that either progressed to CIN3+ or cleared (not recorded which).

Concerning this clone itself: The DNA ends 3 residues before the CDR3 does, and the rest of the CDR3 is filled in from the germline J gene. J is TRBJ2-6 and V is TRBV5-1; 7 bases fit TRBD1. Germline V CDR1 and CDR2: SGHRS, YFSETQ. This CDR3 comprises 15 residues. V lost 3 bases, J lost 2 bases, and 2 bases stayed unmatched. This chain's CDR3 is CASSSDRAGANVLTF. CDR3 DNA (partial): TGCGCCAGCAGCTCCGACAGGGCTGGGGCCAACGTC.

A note on this clone: The CDR3 end falls 3 residues outside the read, so it is completed with the germline J gene. This sequence joins TRBV6-2 or TRBV6-3 and TRBJ2-3; TRBD2 is a possible D gene (5 bases). The CDR3 extends over 13 amino acids. CDR1 and CDR2 (germline): MNHEY, SVGEGT. The CDR3 spells CASSYLAGVTQYF. CDR3 DNA (partial): TGTGCCAGCAGTTACCTAGCCGGGGTAACG.

Worth noting for this clone: The read ends 3 residues shy of where the CDR3 ends; the end is completed using the germline J gene. The V gene is TRBV19, the J gene TRBJ1-2; TRBD1 might be the D (5 bases). The V end lost 1 base, the J end lost 6 bases, and 18 bases lay between the germline ends. Germline lookup yields CDR1 LNHDA and CDR2 SQIVND (reference sequence). The CDR3 sequence is 16 residues long. The CDR3 bases that were read are TGTGCCAGTAGTATAGGCCAACAGGCCGGCTTCGATGGC. This encodes CASSIGQQAGFDG. The whole CDR3 reads CASSIGQQAGFDGYTF.

About this clone itself: The read stops 3 residues short of the end of the CDR3; the missing end is completed from the germline J gene. The chain links TRBV20-1 to TRBJ1-6, with D maybe TRBD1 (5 bases). This CDR3 comprises 14 residues. In germline, CDR1 is DFQATT, CDR2 SNEGSKA (reference sequence). Trimming removed 1 base at V and 8 bases at J, with 12 bases between. CDR3 bases read: TGCAGTGCTAGAGGTTCAGGGCCGGATTCACCC. Its translation is CSARGSGPDSP. The complete CDR3 protein is CSARGSGPDSPLHF.

Comments on this clone: The read falls 3 residues short of the CDR3 end, and the missing part is taken from the germline J gene. The chain is built from TRBV6-9 and TRBJ2-1; TRBD1 might be the D (6 bases). Trimming left V 8 bases short and J 1 base short, with 21 bases between. Germline CDR1 reads MNHGY; CDR2 reads SVAAGI. This CDR3 region has 17 residues. CDR3 residues: CASDRLRGLPSYNEQFF. The CDR3 bases that were read are TGTGCCAGCGATCGACTTAGGGGGTTACCATCCTACAATGAG.